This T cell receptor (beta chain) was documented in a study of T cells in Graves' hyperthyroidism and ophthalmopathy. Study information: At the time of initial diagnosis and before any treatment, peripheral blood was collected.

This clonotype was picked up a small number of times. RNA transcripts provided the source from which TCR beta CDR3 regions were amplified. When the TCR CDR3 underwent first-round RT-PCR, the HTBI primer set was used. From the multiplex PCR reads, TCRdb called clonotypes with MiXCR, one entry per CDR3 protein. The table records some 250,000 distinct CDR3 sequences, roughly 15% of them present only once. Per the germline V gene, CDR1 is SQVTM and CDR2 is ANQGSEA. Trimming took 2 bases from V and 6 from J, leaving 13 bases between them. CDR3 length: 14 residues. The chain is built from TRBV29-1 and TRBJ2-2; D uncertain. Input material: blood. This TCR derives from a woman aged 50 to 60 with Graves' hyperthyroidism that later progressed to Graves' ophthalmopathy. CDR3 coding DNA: TGCAGCGTTGAATCGGACGCGGTCGCCGGGGAGCTGTTTTTT. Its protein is CSVESDAVAGELFF.